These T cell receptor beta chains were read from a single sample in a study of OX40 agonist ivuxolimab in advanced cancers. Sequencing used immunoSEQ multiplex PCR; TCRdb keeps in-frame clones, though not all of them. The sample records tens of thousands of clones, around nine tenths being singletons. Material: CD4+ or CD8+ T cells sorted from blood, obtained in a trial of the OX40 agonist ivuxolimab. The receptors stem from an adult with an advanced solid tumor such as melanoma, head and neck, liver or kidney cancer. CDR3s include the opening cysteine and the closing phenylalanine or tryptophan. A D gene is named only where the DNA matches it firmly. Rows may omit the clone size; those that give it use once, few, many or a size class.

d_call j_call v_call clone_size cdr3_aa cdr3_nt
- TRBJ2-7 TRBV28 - CASTTPPYEQYF TGTGCCAGCACCACGCCCCCCTACGAGCAGTACTTC
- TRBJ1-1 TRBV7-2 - CASSFSQGPSEAFF TGTGCCAGCAGCTTTTCCCAGGGCCCTTCTGAAGCTTTCTTT
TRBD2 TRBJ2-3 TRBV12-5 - CASGLVLTSGGDTQYF TGTGCTAGTGGTTTGGTACTGACTAGCGGGGGAGATACGCAGTATTTT
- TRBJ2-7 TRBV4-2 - CASSQATGSYEQYF TGTGCCAGCAGCCAGGCGACGGGGAGCTACGAGCAGTACTTC
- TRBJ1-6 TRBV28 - CASSLSPVTQSPLHF TGTGCCAGCAGTTTATCCCCCGTGACCCAATCACCCCTCCACTTT
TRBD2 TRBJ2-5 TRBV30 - CACTSGGGGETQYF TGTGCCTGCACTAGCGGGGGTGGTGGAGAGACCCAGTACTTC
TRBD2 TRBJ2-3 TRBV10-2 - CASSTWTSPTDTQYF TGCGCCAGCAGTACATGGACTAGCCCCACAGATACGCAGTATTTT
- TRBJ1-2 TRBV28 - CASSLRNYGYTF TGTGCCAGCAGTTTAAGGAACTATGGCTACACCTTC
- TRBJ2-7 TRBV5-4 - CASSLAWSYEQYF TGTGCCAGCAGCTTGGCCTGGAGCTACGAGCAGTACTTC
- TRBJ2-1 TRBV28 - CASSLVELKRQFF TGTGCCAGCAGTCTCGTAGAGCTGAAAAGGCAGTTCTTC
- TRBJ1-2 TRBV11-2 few CASSMGRETNYGYTF TGTGCCAGCAGCATGGGGAGGGAGACGAACTATGGCTACACCTTC
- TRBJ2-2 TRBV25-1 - CASSDYSGGGRNTGELFF TGTGCCAGCAGTGACTATAGTGGGGGGGGCCGGAACACCGGGGAGCTGTTTTTT
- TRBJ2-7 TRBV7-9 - CASSLYPGKFEQYF TGTGCCAGCAGCTTATATCCAGGGAAGTTCGAGCAGTACTTC
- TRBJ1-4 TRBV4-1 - CASSVGGLRANEKLFF TGCGCCAGCAGCGTAGGAGGTTTGAGAGCTAATGAAAAACTGTTTTTT
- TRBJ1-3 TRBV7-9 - CASSPRGLTGNTIYF TGTGCCAGCAGCCCCCGGGGGTTGACGGGAAACACCATATATTTT
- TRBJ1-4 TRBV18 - CASSLAGETEKLFF TGTGCCAGCTCACTTGCAGGGGAGACTGAAAAACTGTTTTTT
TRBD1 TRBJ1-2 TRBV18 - CASSPLSGQGDYGYTF TGTGCCAGCTCACCACTCTCCGGACAGGGAGACTATGGCTACACCTTC
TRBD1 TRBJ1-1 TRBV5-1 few CASSRQGVHNAEAFF TGCGCCAGCAGTAGACAGGGGGTGCATAACGCTGAAGCTTTCTTT
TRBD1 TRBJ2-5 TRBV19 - CASSMGTGTSQETQYF TGTGCCAGTAGTATGGGGACAGGGACTTCTCAAGAGACCCAGTACTTC
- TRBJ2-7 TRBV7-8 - CASSFSKRYEQYF TGTGCCAGCAGCTTCAGTAAACGCTACGAGCAGTACTTC
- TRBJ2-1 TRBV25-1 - CASREGQLNEQFF TGTGCCAGCCGGGAAGGGCAGCTGAATGAGCAGTTCTTC
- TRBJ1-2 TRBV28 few CASRPQGNYGYTF TGTGCCAGCAGGCCACAGGGAAACTATGGCTACACCTTC
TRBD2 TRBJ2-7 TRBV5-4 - CASSLAGTSGTYEQYF TGTGCCAGCAGCTTGGCCGGGACTAGCGGTACCTACGAGCAGTACTTC
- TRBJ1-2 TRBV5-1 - CASSLIGETMGYTF TGCGCCAGCAGCTTGATCGGGGAAACGATGGGCTACACCTTC
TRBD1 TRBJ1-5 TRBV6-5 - CASSTGGGQPQHF TGTGCCAGCAGCACAGGGGGCGGTCAGCCCCAGCATTTT
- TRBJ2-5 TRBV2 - CASILGPSQTQYF TGTGCCAGCATCCTGGGACCTAGCCAGACCCAGTACTTC
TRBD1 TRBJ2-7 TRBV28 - CATTGGGAYEQYF TGTGCCACCACAGGGGGCGGAGCCTACGAGCAGTACTTC
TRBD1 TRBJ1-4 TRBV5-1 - CASSYETGGGNEKLFF TGCGCCAGCAGCTACGAAACAGGGGGTGGTAATGAAAAACTGTTTTTT
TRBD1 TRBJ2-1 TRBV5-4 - CASSPDRSSYNEQFF TGTGCCAGCAGCCCGGACAGGAGCTCCTACAATGAGCAGTTCTTC
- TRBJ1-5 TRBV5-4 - CASSRRGDNQPQHF TGTGCCAGCAGCCGCCGAGGGGACAATCAGCCCCAGCATTTT
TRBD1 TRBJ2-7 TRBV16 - CASSHRDRKYEQYF TGTGCCAGCAGCCACAGGGACAGGAAATACGAGCAGTACTTC
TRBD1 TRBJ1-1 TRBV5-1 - CASSLQGANTEAFF TGCGCCAGCAGTCTACAGGGGGCCAACACTGAAGCTTTCTTT
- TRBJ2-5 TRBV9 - CASSVGRGWETQYF TGTGCCAGCAGCGTTGGGCGCGGGTGGGAGACCCAGTACTTC
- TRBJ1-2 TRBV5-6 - CASSLNLRGVSGYGYTF TGTGCCAGCAGCTTGAATTTGCGCGGGGTTTCGGGATATGGCTACACCTTC
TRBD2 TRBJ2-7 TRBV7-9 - CASSPASGRTGGYEQYF TGTGCCAGCAGCCCGGCTAGCGGGAGGACTGGGGGGTACGAGCAGTACTTC
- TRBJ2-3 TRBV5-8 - CASPRRYSTDTQYF TGTGCGTCCCCGAGGCGTTATAGCACAGATACGCAGTATTTT
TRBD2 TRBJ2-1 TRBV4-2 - CASSQPSSGDNNEQFF TGTGCCAGCAGCCAACCCTCTAGCGGGGACAACAATGAGCAGTTCTTC
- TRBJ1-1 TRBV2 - CASSKRHKFEAFF TGTGCCAGCAGCAAGAGACACAAATTTGAAGCTTTCTTT
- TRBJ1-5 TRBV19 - CASSQRGGNNQPQHF TGTGCCAGTAGTCAGAGGGGGGGGAACAATCAGCCCCAGCATTTT
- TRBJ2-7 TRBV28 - CASSLYPEQYF TGTGCCAGCAGTTTATACCCCGAGCAGTACTTC
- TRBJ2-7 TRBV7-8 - CASSLEGGTGIPYEQYF TGTGCCAGCAGCTTAGAGGGAGGGACAGGCATTCCCTACGAGCAGTACTTC
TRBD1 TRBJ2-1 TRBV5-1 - CASSFNPGQGDDEQFF TGCGCCAGCAGCTTCAACCCGGGACAGGGAGACGATGAGCAGTTCTTC
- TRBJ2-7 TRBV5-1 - CASAYEEGNPYEQYF TGCGCCAGCGCCTATGAAGAGGGAAACCCCTACGAGCAGTACTTC
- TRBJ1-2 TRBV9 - CASSSARRTVTNYGYTF TGTGCCAGCAGCTCAGCCCGCAGGACAGTCACCAACTATGGCTACACCTTC
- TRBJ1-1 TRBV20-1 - CSGEGRTEAFF TGCAGTGGGGAAGGGCGCACTGAAGCTTTCTTT
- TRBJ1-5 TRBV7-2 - CASSLPHRAGGNQPQHF TGTGCCAGCAGCTTACCCCATCGGGCTGGCGGTAATCAGCCCCAGCATTTT
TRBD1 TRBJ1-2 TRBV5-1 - CASSQPGQGAVSYGYTF TGCGCCAGCAGCCAGCCGGGACAGGGGGCCGTAAGCTATGGCTACACCTTC
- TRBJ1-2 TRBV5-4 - CASSLRDFSNGYTF TGTGCCAGCAGCCTCCGCGACTTCAGCAATGGCTACACCTTC
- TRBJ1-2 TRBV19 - CASHFGFETGKGYTF TGTGCCAGCCACTTCGGTTTTGAGACAGGCAAAGGCTACACCTTC
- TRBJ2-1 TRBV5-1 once CASSLFSGLSYNEQFF TGCGCCAGCAGCTTGTTCAGCGGCCTCTCCTACAATGAGCAGTTCTTC
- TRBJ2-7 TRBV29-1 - CSAVRLGVGEQYF TGCAGCGCCGTCCGGTTGGGGGTCGGCGAGCAGTACTTC
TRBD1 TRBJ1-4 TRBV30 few CAWGQGGEKLFF TGTGCCTGGGGGCAGGGGGGCGAAAAACTGTTTTTT
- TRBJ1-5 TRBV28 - CASIHGQPSGPQHF TGTGCCAGCATCCACGGACAGCCATCGGGGCCCCAGCATTTT
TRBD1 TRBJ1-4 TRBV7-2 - CASSPDRGRSEKLFF TGTGCCAGCAGCCCGGACAGGGGGCGCAGTGAAAAACTGTTTTTT
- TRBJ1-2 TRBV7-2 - CTSSHDTGYGYTF TGTACCAGCAGCCATGACACGGGCTATGGCTACACCTTC